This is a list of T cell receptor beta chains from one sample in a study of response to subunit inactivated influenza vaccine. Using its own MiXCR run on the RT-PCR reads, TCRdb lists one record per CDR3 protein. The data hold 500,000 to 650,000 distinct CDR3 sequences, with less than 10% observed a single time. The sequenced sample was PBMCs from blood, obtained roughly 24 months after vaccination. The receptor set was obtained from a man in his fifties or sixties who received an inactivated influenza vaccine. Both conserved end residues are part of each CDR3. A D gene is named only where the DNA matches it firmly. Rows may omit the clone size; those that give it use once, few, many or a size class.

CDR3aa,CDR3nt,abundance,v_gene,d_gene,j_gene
CASSQSASGRRYEQYF,TGTGCCAGCAGCCAAAGCGCCAGCGGGAGACGGTACGAGCAGTACTTC,few,TRBV14,TRBD2,TRBJ2-7
CASRRDRPSYNEQFF,TGTGCCAGCAGGCGTGACAGGCCATCCTACAATGAGCAGTTCTTC,many,TRBV28,-,TRBJ2-1
CASSSYGLTSGSRGEQFF,TGTGCCAGCAGCTCCTATGGGCTGACTAGCGGGAGTCGCGGTGAGCAGTTCTTC,-,TRBV11-2,TRBD2,TRBJ2-1
CASSNSLNEQYF,TGTGCCAGCAGCAACAGCCTGAACGAGCAGTACTTC,many,TRBV6-2/TRBV6-3,-,TRBJ2-7
CASSLEWGSGNTIYF,TGTGCCAGCAGTTTAGAATGGGGAAGTGGAAACACCATATATTTT,many,TRBV12-3/TRBV12-4,-,TRBJ1-3
CASSVAIWLAGDNEQFF,TGTGCCAGCAGCGTAGCTATCTGGCTAGCGGGAGACAATGAGCAGTTCTTC,-,TRBV9,TRBD2,TRBJ2-1
CASSWWASGTGELFF,TGTGCCAGCAGCTGGTGGGCTTCGGGGACCGGGGAGCTGTTTTTT,few,TRBV5-5,-,TRBJ2-2
CSATPDWEQYF,TGCAGTGCTACCCCTGACTGGGAGCAGTACTTC,few,TRBV20-1,-,TRBJ2-7
CSITEGLTGSTEAFF,TGCAGCATAACCGAGGGCCTAACAGGGAGCACTGAAGCTTTCTTT,few,TRBV29-1,-,TRBJ1-1
CASSARGLAGVLYF,TGTGCCAGCAGCGCTAGAGGGCTAGCGGGAGTCTTGTACTTC,few,TRBV9,TRBD2,TRBJ2-7
CASSERQGYSGANVLTF,TGCGCCAGCAGTGAGAGACAGGGATACTCTGGGGCCAACGTCCTGACTTTC,-,TRBV10-2,TRBD1,TRBJ2-6
CASSQGRTGTLYEQYF,TGTGCCAGCAGCCAAGGGCGGACAGGAACGCTCTACGAGCAGTACTTC,few,TRBV3-1,TRBD1,TRBJ2-7
CASSQISWRTSYNEQFF,TGTGCCAGCAGCCAAATCTCTTGGCGGACCTCCTACAATGAGCAGTTCTTC,many,TRBV3-1,-,TRBJ2-1
CASSPSARGGAHNEQFF,TGTGCCAGCTCACCGTCGGCCCGTGGGGGGGCCCACAATGAGCAGTTCTTC,-,TRBV18,-,TRBJ2-1
CSARDLEDEKLFF,TGCAGTGCTAGAGATCTGGAGGATGAAAAACTGTTTTTT,-,TRBV20-1,-,TRBJ1-4
CASSLGANEQYF,TGTGCCAGCAGCTTAGGAGCCAACGAGCAGTACTTC,-,TRBV7-9,-,TRBJ2-7
CSARPLTGSIYEQYF,TGCAGTGCTAGACCCCTGACAGGGTCCATCTACGAGCAGTACTTC,few,TRBV20-1,TRBD1,TRBJ2-7
CASSHPQGGPFF,TGTGCCAGCAGTCACCCGCAGGGAGGTCCGTTCTTC,-,TRBV6-2/TRBV6-3,-,TRBJ2-1
CASSADRYWYNEQFF,TGTGCCAGCAGTGCGGACAGGTATTGGTACAATGAGCAGTTCTTC,few,TRBV6-1,TRBD1,TRBJ2-1
CASSSGGSVYEQYF,TGTGCCAGCAGCTCCGGGGGGTCCGTATACGAGCAGTACTTC,once,TRBV6-1,TRBD2,TRBJ2-7
CASSATSAAVQFF,TGTGCCAGCAGTGCAACTAGCGCGGCTGTGCAGTTCTTC,-,TRBV12-3/TRBV12-4,TRBD2,TRBJ2-1
CASTYRGSYNEQFF,TGTGCCAGCACCTATAGGGGCTCCTACAATGAGCAGTTCTTC,many,TRBV7-8,-,TRBJ2-1
CSAREGLAGPSEQYF,TGCAGTGCTAGAGAAGGACTAGCGGGACCCAGCGAGCAGTACTTC,-,TRBV20-1,TRBD2,TRBJ2-7
CASTQGQGYGYTF,TGTGCCAGCACCCAGGGACAAGGTTATGGCTACACCTTC,few,TRBV6-6,-,TRBJ1-2
CASKTGTSGFYEQYF,TGTGCCAGCAAAACCGGGACTAGCGGGTTCTACGAGCAGTACTTC,few,TRBV12-3/TRBV12-4,TRBD2,TRBJ2-7
CAISESGGDGNTEAFF,TGTGCCATCAGTGAGTCAGGGGGTGATGGGAACACTGAAGCTTTCTTT,few,TRBV10-3,-,TRBJ1-1
CASSLGPTTGNTDTQYF,TGTGCCAGCAGCTTAGGTCCTACGACAGGCAACACAGATACGCAGTATTTT,-,TRBV7-9,-,TRBJ2-3
CASSVSGDYNEQFF,TGTGCCAGCAGCGTTAGCGGGGACTACAATGAGCAGTTCTTC,-,TRBV9,TRBD2,TRBJ2-1
CASSQDRAGSYEQYF,TGCGCCAGCAGCCAAGACAGGGCGGGCTCCTACGAGCAGTACTTC,-,TRBV4-3,-,TRBJ2-7
CASSLTAEGVEQYF,TGTGCCAGCAGCTTAACGGCAGAAGGCGTCGAGCAGTACTTC,-,TRBV7-3,-,TRBJ2-7
CASSGTGTYNEKLFF,TGCGCCAGCAGCGGCACCGGGACTTATAATGAAAAACTGTTTTTT,many,TRBV5-1,-,TRBJ1-4
CASSYGYLNTEAFF,TGTGCCAGCAGTTACGGCTACCTGAACACTGAAGCTTTCTTT,many,TRBV6-5,-,TRBJ1-1
CASSQEPGLAGDKQFF,TGTGCCAGCAGCCAAGAACCGGGACTAGCGGGGGATAAGCAGTTCTTC,many,TRBV3-1,TRBD2,TRBJ2-1
CASSFSGRGYNEQFF,TGTGCCAGCAGCTTTAGCGGGAGAGGATACAATGAGCAGTTCTTC,few,TRBV12-3/TRBV12-4,TRBD2,TRBJ2-1
CASSLVVVDMQYF,TGTGCCAGCAGCTTAGTCGTCGTAGATATGCAGTATTTT,-,TRBV7-9,-,TRBJ2-3
CSVLGSNEKLFF,TGCAGCGTGTTGGGGAGCAATGAAAAACTGTTTTTT,-,TRBV29-1,-,TRBJ1-4
CASSLDSGGGYNEQFF,TGCGCCAGCAGTTTAGACAGCGGTGGGGGGTACAATGAGCAGTTCTTC,-,TRBV5-1,-,TRBJ2-1
CATRYYQGETQYF,TGTGCCACCAGGTATTATCAGGGAGAGACCCAGTACTTC,many,TRBV15,-,TRBJ2-5
CASSPGRGGGELFF,TGCGCCAGCAGCCCCGGCAGGGGGGGCGGGGAGCTGTTTTTT,few,TRBV5-1,-,TRBJ2-2